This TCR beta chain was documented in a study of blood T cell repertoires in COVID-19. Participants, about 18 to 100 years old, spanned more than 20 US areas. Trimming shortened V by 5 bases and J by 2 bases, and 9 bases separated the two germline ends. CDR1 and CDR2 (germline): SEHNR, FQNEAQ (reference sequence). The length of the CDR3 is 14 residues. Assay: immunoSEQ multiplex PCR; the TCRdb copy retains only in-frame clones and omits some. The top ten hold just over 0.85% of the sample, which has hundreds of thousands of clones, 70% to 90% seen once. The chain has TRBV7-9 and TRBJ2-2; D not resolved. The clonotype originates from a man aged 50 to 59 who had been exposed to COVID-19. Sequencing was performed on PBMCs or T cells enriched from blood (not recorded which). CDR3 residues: CASSPNRNTGELFF. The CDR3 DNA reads TGTGCCAGCAGCCCAAACAGAAACACCGGGGAGCTGTTTTTT.